This T cell receptor (beta chain) was captured by sequencing in a study of blood T cells in healthy people across ages. With V trimmed by 5 bases and J by 1 base, 12 bases remained unmatched. There are 17 residues in the CDR3. Germline lookup yields CDR1 SGHRS and CDR2 YFSETQ. A J-beta primer mix and a sample-barcoded 5' primer were used in a second PCR of about 7 to 12 cycles. TCRdb passed the 5' RACE reads through MiXCR, listing each CDR3 protein once. Of 1.5 million to 2 million distinct CDR3 sequences in the sample, approximately 28% were seen once. V gene TRBV5-1 combines with J gene TRBJ1-1, with 9 bases that match TRBD1. The origin of this receptor is a young woman in good health. Sequencing was performed on blood. In DNA form, the CDR3 reads TGCGCCAGCAGATACTCCAGGGACAGGGCATCGAACACTGAAGCTTTCTTT. This translates into CASRYSRDRASNTEAFF.